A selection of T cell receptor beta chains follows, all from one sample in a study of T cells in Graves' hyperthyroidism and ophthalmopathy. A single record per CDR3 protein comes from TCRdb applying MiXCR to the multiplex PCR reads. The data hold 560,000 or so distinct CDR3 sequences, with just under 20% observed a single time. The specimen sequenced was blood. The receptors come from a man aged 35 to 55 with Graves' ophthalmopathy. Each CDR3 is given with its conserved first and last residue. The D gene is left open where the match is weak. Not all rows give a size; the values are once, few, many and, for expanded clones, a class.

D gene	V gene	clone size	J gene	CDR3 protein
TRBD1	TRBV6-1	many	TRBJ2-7	CATFPGTGGTYEQYF
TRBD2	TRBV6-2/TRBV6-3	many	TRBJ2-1	CASSSLRRTSTGEQFF
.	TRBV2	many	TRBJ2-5	CASNTQPGETQYF
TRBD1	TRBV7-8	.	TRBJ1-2	CASSSDRRQSYGYTF
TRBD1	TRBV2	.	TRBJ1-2	CASSGQGVNYGYTF
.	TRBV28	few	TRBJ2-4	CASSVQGVAKNIQYF
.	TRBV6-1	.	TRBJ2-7	CASRPFQGRRNEQYF
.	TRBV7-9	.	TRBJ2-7	CASSLDPRYGEQYF
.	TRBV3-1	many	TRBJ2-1	CASSQDRRDEQFF
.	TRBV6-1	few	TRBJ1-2	CASSPGHRTYGYTF
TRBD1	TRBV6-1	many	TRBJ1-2	CASIREGGSVYGYTF
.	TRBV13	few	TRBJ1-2	CASSAPTGRGYGYTF
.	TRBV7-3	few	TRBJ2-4	CASSPYSTGIAKNIQYF
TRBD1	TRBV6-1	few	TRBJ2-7	CATGERQGQSEQYF
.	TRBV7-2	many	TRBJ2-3	CASSSSGLYSGTQYF
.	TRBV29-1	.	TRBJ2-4	CSVAGLQAAKNIQYF
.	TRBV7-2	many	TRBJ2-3	CASSFDGMDTQYF
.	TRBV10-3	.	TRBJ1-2	CAISIGNGYGYTF
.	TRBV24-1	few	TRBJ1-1	CATRTGRNTEAFF
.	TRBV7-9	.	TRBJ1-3	CASSPLGGAGNTIYF
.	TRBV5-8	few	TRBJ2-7	CASSSGGSLDFYEQYF
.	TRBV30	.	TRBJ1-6	CAWSLQDKRSPLHF
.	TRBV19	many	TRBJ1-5	CASSPGLNQPQHF
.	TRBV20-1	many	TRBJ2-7	CSAELRRTSEQYF
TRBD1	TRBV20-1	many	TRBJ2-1	CSARDRVGNEQFF
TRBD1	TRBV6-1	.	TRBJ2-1	CASSLTGGNDNEQFF